The entry that follows covers one TCR beta chain sequence. What it binds is not known. CDR1 and CDR2 from the germline V gene are MGHRA and YSYEKL. This CDR3 contains 14 residues. Tagging with unique molecular identifiers was a feature of the TCR beta cDNA libraries. TCRdb passed the PCR reads through MiXCR, listing each CDR3 protein once. Among almost 700,000 distinct CDR3 sequences listed, 55% to 70% were seen once. This entry belongs to a study of post-analysis software for immune sequencing data. On the study more broadly: Both relapsing-remitting and secondary progressive multiple sclerosis featured among the disease courses, as did progressive-relapsing multiple sclerosis. Study-wide findings and caveats: For normalized Chao1 diversity, multiple sclerosis patients scored significantly lower than controls did. By F measure, samples from a shared preparation batch strongly co-clustered. Controls showed lower frequencies than patients for five TRBV segments, and TRBV5-6, TRBV5-1 and TRBV20-1 were among these.

This clonotype was sampled from a girl aged 2-10 years with multiple sclerosis. The sequencing input was blood. The chain is built from TRBV4-1 and TRBJ2-7; possible D gene TRBD2, 6 bases. The end of the DNA fits TRBJ2-5 better, so the J call may be wrong. The CDR3 sequence: CASSQGGVLETQYF. As DNA, the CDR3 is TGCGCCAGCAGCCAAGGCGGGGTCCTGGAGACCCAGTACTTC.